This T cell receptor beta chain emerged from a study of cytomegalovirus exposure and HLA in healthy donors. Study outcomes and limitations: In vitro work confirmed that a few CMV-associated chains recognize CMV antigens. Most CMV-associated TCR beta chains were later found to appear HLA-restricted. Common viral pathogens were later found to be apparently linked to several of the most significant clusters.

To note about this clone: Its specificity is not known.

The CDR3 consists of 14 residues. The germline CDR1 and CDR2 sequences are GTSNPN and SVGIG (reference sequence). The germline V and J ends were trimmed by 1 base and 1 base, with 10 bases remaining between them. Use of 60 Vbeta and 13 Jbeta primers characterized the PCR. Produced via immunoSEQ multiplex PCR; TCRdb's table is partial and in-frame only. Altogether some 130,000 clones are present, more than 70% being singletons, with the ten largest covering 2%. Sequenced: PBMCs. The receptor was derived from a man younger than 40 in good health and CMV-seronegative. The chain recombines TRBV30 with TRBJ1-2; D might be TRBD1 (5 bases). The CDR3 here is CAWSETVFNYGYTF. CDR3 coding DNA: TGTGCCTGGAGTGAGACAGTTTTTAACTATGGCTACACCTTC. Full variable domain (missing parts from reference TRBV30 and TRBJ1-2): SQTIHQWPATLVQPVGSPLSLECTVEGTSNPNLYWYRQAAGRGLQLLFYSVGIGQISSEVPQNLSASRPQDRQFILSSKKLLLSDSGFYLCAWSETVFNYGYTFGSGTRLTVV.